This note documents a single T cell receptor beta chain sequence. Its specificity is unknown. This CDR3 comprises 19 residues. V was pared by 3 bases and J by 5 bases, with 26 bases between. Germline V CDR1 and CDR2: SGHDT, YYEEEE. This specimen belongs to a study of cytomegalovirus exposure and HLA in healthy donors. The study, taken as a whole, reports: Reported performance of the classifier showed diagnosis of cytomegalovirus status with high specificity and sensitivity.

Clones were read by immunoSEQ multiplex PCR, and TCRdb kept only the in-frame ones, dropping some. Here the sample spans some 170,000 clones, more than 75% being singletons. The TCR was taken from a woman between 25 and 40 years old in good health and CMV-seronegative. The sample comprised PBMCs. This chain joins TRBV5-6 and TRBJ2-2; no reliable D call. The CDR3 loop is CASSSKPPGPRIETGELFF. The CDR3 DNA is TGTGCCAGCAGCTCCAAACCCCCCGGTCCGAGGATAGAAACCGGGGAGCTGTTTTTT.